This TCR beta chain originates from a study of shared T cell receptors in the human thymus. Using immunoSEQ multiplex PCR, the repertoire was profiled, and TCRdb retains in-frame clones only, with some absent. The repertoire consists of hundreds of thousands of clones, with more than 75% occurring once and the leading ten covering about 0.0094%. V was clipped by 3 bases and J by 5 bases, with 18 bases between them. CDR1 and CDR2 (germline): SGHVS, FNYEAQ. CDR3 length equals 16 residues. These same records also appear under a second study, on human thymus T cells.

Input material: thymocytes. The chain links TRBV7-6 to TRBJ2-3, with D tentatively TRBD2 (7 bases). The source of this sequence is a boy less than two years old with a congenital heart defect. CDR3 DNA sequence: TGTGCCAGCAGCTTTTTCCGGGGGGCTCTTATAGATACGCAGTATTTT. Translated: CASSFFRGALIDTQYF.